This is a list of T cell receptor beta chains from one sample in a study of chemoradiotherapy in HPV16-positive cancers. Generated by immunoSEQ multiplex PCR, the TCRdb table keeps only in-frame clones and is missing some. Here the sample spans under 35,000 clones, more than 85% being singletons. This sample comprised blood, obtained from a patient who underwent chemoradiotherapy. The receptors shown here come from a human donor with HPV-associated anogenital cancer. Each CDR3 is given with its conserved first and last residue. D genes are given only for firm matches. Expanded clones get a size class; other rows say once, few or many, or leave the size out.

size | J | D | V | CDR3 | DNA
- | TRBJ2-3 | TRBD1 | TRBV15 | CATSGGTGGTDTQYF | TGTGCCACCAGCGGAGGGACAGGAGGCACAGATACGCAGTATTTT
- | TRBJ2-7 | - | TRBV5-5 | CASSLSIGLSYEQYF | TGTGCCAGCAGCTTGTCGATTGGCTTGAGCTACGAGCAGTACTTC
once | TRBJ1-2 | - | TRBV28 | CASSYGIYGYTF | TGTGCCAGCAGTTATGGAATCTATGGCTACACCTTC
- | TRBJ1-4 | - | TRBV7-9 | CASSPQGGFEKLFF | TGTGCCAGCAGCCCCCAAGGGGGGTTTGAAAAACTGTTTTTT
- | TRBJ2-7 | TRBD2 | TRBV7-9 | CAKFSASGGLSTYEQYF | TGTGCCAAATTCTCGGCTAGCGGGGGGCTTTCTACCTACGAGCAGTACTTC
- | TRBJ2-1 | - | TRBV7-3 | CASSLGAGSSYNEQFF | TGTGCCAGCAGCTTAGGTGCGGGGAGCTCCTACAATGAGCAGTTCTTC
once | TRBJ2-1 | - | TRBV5-1 | CASSLSSPSYNEQFF | TGCGCCAGCAGCTTGTCGAGCCCATCCTACAATGAGCAGTTCTTC
- | TRBJ1-3 | - | TRBV9 | CASSVEGRPYSGNTIYF | TGTGCCAGCAGCGTAGAAGGTCGGCCTTACTCTGGAAACACCATATATTTT
- | TRBJ2-3 | - | TRBV7-9 | CASSAPSTDTQYF | TGTGCCAGCAGCGCCCCTAGCACAGATACGCAGTATTTT
- | TRBJ2-4 | TRBD2 | TRBV11-2 | CASRPGTSGIYAKNIQYF | TGTGCCAGCAGACCCGGGACTAGCGGGATTTATGCCAAAAACATTCAGTACTTC
- | TRBJ2-3 | - | TRBV4-1 | CASSQDRAMPQYF | TGCGCCAGCAGCCAAGATCGGGCCATGCCGCAGTATTTT
once | TRBJ1-2 | - | TRBV29-1 | CSVVVTANYGYTF | TGCAGCGTTGTTGTGACAGCCAACTATGGCTACACCTTC
- | TRBJ2-2 | TRBD1 | TRBV9 | CASSVFGTENTGELFF | TGTGCCAGCAGCGTATTCGGGACAGAGAACACCGGGGAGCTGTTTTTT
- | TRBJ2-1 | TRBD2 | TRBV6-1 | CASSEFGRRRGDEQFF | TGTGCCAGCAGTGAATTCGGCCGCCGTCGGGGGGATGAGCAGTTCTTC
- | TRBJ2-1 | TRBD2 | TRBV28 | CASSSGTSGNYNEQFF | TGTGCCAGCAGTTCGGGGACTAGCGGGAATTACAATGAGCAGTTCTTC
- | TRBJ2-2 | - | TRBV28 | CASSPAAERKNTGELFF | TGTGCCAGCAGCCCCGCAGCCGAGCGGAAGAACACCGGGGAGCTGTTTTTT
- | TRBJ1-1 | - | TRBV2 | CASGHANTEAFF | TGTGCCAGCGGACACGCCAACACTGAAGCTTTCTTT
- | TRBJ1-3 | - | TRBV18 | CASSPAAWSPSGNTIYF | TGTGCCAGCTCACCTGCCGCATGGAGTCCCTCTGGAAACACCATATATTTT
- | TRBJ2-7 | - | TRBV27 | CASSLIGGPRSYEQYF | TGTGCCAGCAGTCTAATCGGGGGGCCACGATCCTACGAGCAGTACTTC
- | TRBJ2-1 | TRBD2 | TRBV9 | CASSDGTSGRSNEQFF | TGTGCCAGCAGCGACGGGACTAGCGGGAGGAGCAATGAGCAGTTCTTC
- | TRBJ2-2 | - | TRBV6-1 | CASSENPDSGELFF | TGTGCCAGCAGTGAAAACCCGGACAGTGGGGAGCTGTTTTTT
- | TRBJ2-7 | TRBD2 | TRBV5-5 | CASSPGTSRTNEQYF | TGTGCCAGCAGCCCTGGGACTAGCCGTACGAACGAGCAGTACTTC
- | TRBJ2-7 | - | TRBV27 | CASSLSLNSHVIREQYF | TGTGCCAGCAGTTTATCACTAAACTCACACGTGATACGAGAGCAGTACTTC
- | TRBJ2-3 | - | TRBV11-3 | CASSLQFTDTQYF | TGTGCCAGCAGCTTGCAGTTCACAGATACGCAGTATTTT
- | TRBJ2-1 | - | TRBV9 | CASSVVLGTEQFF | TGTGCCAGCAGCGTAGTATTGGGAACGGAGCAGTTCTTC
once | TRBJ1-5 | - | TRBV28 | CASSSYWGQPQHF | TGTGCCAGCAGCAGTTACTGGGGGCAGCCCCAGCATTTT
- | TRBJ1-5 | - | TRBV7-9 | CASSLEGRNQPQHF | TGTGCCAGCAGCTTAGAGGGGAGGAATCAGCCCCAGCATTTT
- | TRBJ1-4 | - | TRBV29-1 | CSVVLGISQEKLFF | TGCAGCGTTGTCCTCGGGATAAGTCAGGAAAAACTGTTTTTT
- | TRBJ1-2 | - | TRBV13 | CASSLVLPGKTNYGYTF | TGTGCCAGCAGCTTAGTTCTTCCAGGGAAAACTAACTATGGCTACACCTTC
- | TRBJ2-5 | - | TRBV20-1 | CSARGGETQYF | TGCAGTGCTAGAGGCGGGGAGACCCAGTACTTC
once | TRBJ1-2 | - | TRBV6-1 | CASSEFGYGYTF | TGTGCCAGCAGTGAATTTGGGTATGGCTACACCTTC
- | TRBJ2-3 | TRBD2 | TRBV11-2 | CASSGRLAGGRDTQYF | TGTGCCAGCAGCGGAAGACTAGCGGGGGGGCGGGATACGCAGTATTTT
- | TRBJ2-7 | - | TRBV5-6 | CASSFGRESYEQYF | TGTGCCAGCAGCTTCGGACGGGAATCCTACGAGCAGTACTTC
- | TRBJ1-2 | - | TRBV28 | CASSLTVYGYTF | TGTGCCAGCAGTTTGACGGTATATGGCTACACCTTC
- | TRBJ2-3 | - | TRBV7-9 | CASSLRGADTQYF | TGTGCCAGCAGCTTGAGGGGCGCGGATACGCAGTATTTT
once | TRBJ2-1 | TRBD2 | TRBV11-2 | CASSSTTSGRAYEQFF | TGTGCCAGCAGCTCCACAACTAGCGGGAGGGCCTATGAGCAGTTCTTC
- | TRBJ2-5 | - | TRBV7-2 | CATDRSFEKTQYF | TGTGCCACTGACAGGTCTTTCGAAAAGACCCAGTACTTC
- | TRBJ2-5 | - | TRBV4-3 | CASSQDRTVYQETQYF | TGCGCCAGCAGCCAAGATCGGACTGTGTACCAAGAGACCCAGTACTTC
- | TRBJ2-5 | - | TRBV2 | CASRGHDQETQYF | TGTGCCAGCAGAGGACACGACCAAGAGACCCAGTACTTC
- | TRBJ2-2 | - | TRBV4-2 | CASSQDHRPGREVTGELFF | TGTGCCAGCAGCCAAGACCATCGGCCCGGCAGGGAGGTCACCGGGGAGCTGTTTTTT
- | TRBJ2-7 | - | TRBV27 | CASSLSGSYEQYF | TGTGCCAGCAGTTTATCAGGGTCCTACGAGCAGTACTTC
- | TRBJ1-6 | - | TRBV4-1 | CASSQLHAPNRNNSPLHF | TGCGCCAGCAGCCAATTGCACGCTCCGAACAGAAATAATTCACCCCTCCACTTT
- | TRBJ2-2 | - | TRBV7-7 | CASSPGTLYAGELFF | TGTGCCAGCAGTCCCGGGACCCTTTACGCCGGGGAGCTGTTTTTT
- | TRBJ2-3 | TRBD2 | TRBV11-3 | CASSLGGGRVRDTQYF | TGTGCCAGCAGCTTAGGTGGCGGGAGGGTTCGAGATACGCAGTATTTT
once | TRBJ2-3 | TRBD2 | TRBV7-3 | CASSLRWGGTDTQYF | TGTGCCAGCAGCTTAAGGTGGGGAGGGACAGATACGCAGTATTTT
- | TRBJ2-1 | - | TRBV28 | CASSYGLNEQFF | TGTGCCAGCAGTTACGGGCTCAATGAGCAGTTCTTC
- | TRBJ2-3 | TRBD2 | TRBV5-5 | CASSLAGSRDTQYF | TGTGCCAGCAGCCTAGCGGGGAGTAGGGATACGCAGTATTTT
- | TRBJ1-5 | - | TRBV6-1 | CASRYGTFVDQPQHF | TGTGCCAGCAGATACGGGACATTTGTCGATCAGCCCCAGCATTTT
few | TRBJ1-4 | - | TRBV5-6 | CASSRGPTGGGEKLFF | TGTGCCAGCAGCCGAGGACCGACAGGAGGAGGGGAAAAACTGTTTTTT
- | TRBJ1-1 | - | TRBV7-2 | CASSFQANTEAFF | TGTGCCAGCAGCTTTCAGGCGAACACTGAAGCTTTCTTT
- | TRBJ1-1 | - | TRBV20-1 | CSARQNTEAFF | TGCAGTGCTCGACAGAACACTGAAGCTTTCTTT